This T cell receptor (beta chain) stems from a study of T cell repertoires in cytomegalovirus infection. Whole-study context: TCR beta signatures that were public indicated CMV infection and matching HLA type.

Overall study findings and caveats: Cumulative frequency (of public TCR beta family members) identified carriers of CMV plus the relevant HLA.

This clonotype was seen at least ten times. Its target is unknown. TCRdb reprocessed the reads via MiXCR and lists one record per CDR3 protein. This sample has almost 550,000 distinct CDR3 sequences, with 16% found just once. The sequence came from a human donor in good health (CMV status not recorded). Some clones in this sample may be carry-over from other donors' samples. Sequences were obtained from CD8+ T cells from PBMCs.

In DNA form, the CDR3 reads TGTGCCAGCGGGAGGGACGGGACCTACGAGCAGTACTTC. Amino acids: CASGRDGTYEQYF. The rearrangement uses TRBV27 and TRBJ2-7; 7 bases fit TRBD2. Germline V CDR1 and CDR2: MNHEY, SMNVEV (reference sequence). The CDR3 runs to 13 residues. Trimming cost V 8 bases and J 2 bases; bases outside gene matches: 6.